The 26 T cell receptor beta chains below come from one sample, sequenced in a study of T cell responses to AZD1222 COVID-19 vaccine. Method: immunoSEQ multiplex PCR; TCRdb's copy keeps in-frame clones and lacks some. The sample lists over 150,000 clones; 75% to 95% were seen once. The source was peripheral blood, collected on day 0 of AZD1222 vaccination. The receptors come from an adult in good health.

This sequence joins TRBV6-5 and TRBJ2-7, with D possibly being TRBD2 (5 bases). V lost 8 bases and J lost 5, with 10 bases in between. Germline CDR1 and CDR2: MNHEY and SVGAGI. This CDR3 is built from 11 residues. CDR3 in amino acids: CASAEGDEQYF. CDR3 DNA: TGTGCCAGCGCCGAGGGCGACGAGCAGTACTTC.

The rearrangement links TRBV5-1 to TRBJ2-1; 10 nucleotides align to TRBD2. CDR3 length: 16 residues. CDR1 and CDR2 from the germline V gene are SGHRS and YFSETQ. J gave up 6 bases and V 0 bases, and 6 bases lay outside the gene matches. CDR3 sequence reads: CASSLVSGGAFNEQFF. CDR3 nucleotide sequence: TGCGCCAGCAGCTTGGTAAGCGGGGGGGCCTTCAATGAGCAGTTCTTC.

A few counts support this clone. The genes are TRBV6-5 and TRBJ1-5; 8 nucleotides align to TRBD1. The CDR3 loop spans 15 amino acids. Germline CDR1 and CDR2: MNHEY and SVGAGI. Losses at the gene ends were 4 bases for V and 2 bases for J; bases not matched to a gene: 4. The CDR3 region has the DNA TGTGCCAGCAGTTCCCCGGGACAGGGCAATCAGCCCCAGCATTTT. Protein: CASSSPGQGNQPQHF.

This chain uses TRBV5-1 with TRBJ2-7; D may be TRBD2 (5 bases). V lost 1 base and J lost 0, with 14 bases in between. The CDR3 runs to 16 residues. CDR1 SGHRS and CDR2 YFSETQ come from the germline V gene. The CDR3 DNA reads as TGCGCCAGCAGCTTGCTTCCGGATGAGGGCTCCTACGAGCAGTACTTC. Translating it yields CASSLLPDEGSYEQYF.

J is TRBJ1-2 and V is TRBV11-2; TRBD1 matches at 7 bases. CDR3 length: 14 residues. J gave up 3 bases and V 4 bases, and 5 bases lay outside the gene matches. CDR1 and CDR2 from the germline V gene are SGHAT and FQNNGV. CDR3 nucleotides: TGTGCCAGCAGCTCCGACAGGGATGACTATGGCTACACCTTC. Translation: CASSSDRDDYGYTF.

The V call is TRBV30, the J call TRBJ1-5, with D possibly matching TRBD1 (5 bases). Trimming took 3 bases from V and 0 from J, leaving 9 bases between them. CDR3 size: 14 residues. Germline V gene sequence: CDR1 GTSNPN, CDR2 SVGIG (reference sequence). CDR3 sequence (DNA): TGTGCCTGGAGCAGGGTTAATAGCAATCAGCCCCAGCATTTT. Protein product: CAWSRVNSNQPQHF.

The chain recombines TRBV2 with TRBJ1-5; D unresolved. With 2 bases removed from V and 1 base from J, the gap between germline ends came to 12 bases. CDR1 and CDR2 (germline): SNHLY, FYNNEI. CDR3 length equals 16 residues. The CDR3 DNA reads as TGTGCCAGCAGTGAACCCTTGTCCAGGAGCAATCAGCCCCAGCATTTT. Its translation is CASSEPLSRSNQPQHF.

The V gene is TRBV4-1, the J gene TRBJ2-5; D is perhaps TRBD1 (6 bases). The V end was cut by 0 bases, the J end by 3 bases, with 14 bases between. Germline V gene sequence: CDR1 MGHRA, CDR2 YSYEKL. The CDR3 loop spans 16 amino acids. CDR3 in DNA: TGCGCCAGCAGCCAAGATCCCCCGGACAGTAAAGAGACCCAGTACTTC. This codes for CASSQDPPDSKETQYF.

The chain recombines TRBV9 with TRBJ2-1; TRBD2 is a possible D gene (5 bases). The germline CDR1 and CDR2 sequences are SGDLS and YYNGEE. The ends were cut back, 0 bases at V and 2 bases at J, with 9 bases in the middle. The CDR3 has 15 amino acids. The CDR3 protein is CASSVDSGTYNEQFF. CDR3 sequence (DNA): TGTGCCAGCAGCGTAGATTCGGGGACCTACAATGAGCAGTTCTTC.

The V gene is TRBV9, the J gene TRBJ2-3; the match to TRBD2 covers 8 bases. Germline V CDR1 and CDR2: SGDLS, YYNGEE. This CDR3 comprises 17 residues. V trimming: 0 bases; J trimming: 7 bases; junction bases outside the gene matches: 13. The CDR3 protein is CASSVGGSGGWDYTQYF. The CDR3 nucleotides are TGTGCCAGCAGCGTAGGGGGCAGCGGGGGATGGGATTATACGCAGTATTTT.

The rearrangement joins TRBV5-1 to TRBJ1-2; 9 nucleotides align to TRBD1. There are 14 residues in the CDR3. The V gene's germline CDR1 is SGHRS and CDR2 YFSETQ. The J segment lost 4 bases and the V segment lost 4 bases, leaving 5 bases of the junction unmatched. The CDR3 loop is CASSPGTGTYGYTF. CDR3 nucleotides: TGCGCCAGCAGCCCAGGGACAGGGACCTATGGCTACACCTTC.

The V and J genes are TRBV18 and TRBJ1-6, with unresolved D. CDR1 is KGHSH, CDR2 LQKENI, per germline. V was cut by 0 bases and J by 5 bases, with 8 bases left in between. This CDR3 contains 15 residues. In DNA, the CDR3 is TGTGCCAGCTCACCACCGTCAAGAAATAATTCACCCCTCCACTTT. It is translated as CASSPPSRNNSPLHF.

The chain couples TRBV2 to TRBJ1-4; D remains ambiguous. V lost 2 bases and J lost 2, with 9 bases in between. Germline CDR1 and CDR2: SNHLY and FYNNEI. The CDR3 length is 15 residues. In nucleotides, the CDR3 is TGTGCCAGCAGTGAAAGGAGGATGACTAATGAAAAACTGTTTTTT. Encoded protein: CASSERRMTNEKLFF.

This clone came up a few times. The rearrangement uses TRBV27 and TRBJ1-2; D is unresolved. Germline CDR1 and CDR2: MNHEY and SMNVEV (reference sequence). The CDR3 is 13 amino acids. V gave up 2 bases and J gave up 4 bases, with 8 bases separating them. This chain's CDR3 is CASSLSRFYGYTF. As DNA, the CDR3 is TGTGCCAGCAGTTTAAGCAGGTTCTATGGCTACACCTTC.

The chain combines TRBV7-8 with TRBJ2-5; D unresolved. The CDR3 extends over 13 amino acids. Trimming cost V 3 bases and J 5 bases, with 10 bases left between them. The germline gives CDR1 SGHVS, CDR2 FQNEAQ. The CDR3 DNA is TGTGCCAGCAGCTTCCGTGGTAGTGAGACCCAGTACTTC. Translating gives CASSFRGSETQYF.

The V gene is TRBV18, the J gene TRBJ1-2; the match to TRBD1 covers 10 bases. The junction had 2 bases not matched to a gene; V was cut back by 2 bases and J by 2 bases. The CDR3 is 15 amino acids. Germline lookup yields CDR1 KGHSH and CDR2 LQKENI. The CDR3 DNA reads TGTGCCAGCTCACCAGGGGGACAGGGGAACTATGGCTACACCTTC. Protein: CASSPGGQGNYGYTF.

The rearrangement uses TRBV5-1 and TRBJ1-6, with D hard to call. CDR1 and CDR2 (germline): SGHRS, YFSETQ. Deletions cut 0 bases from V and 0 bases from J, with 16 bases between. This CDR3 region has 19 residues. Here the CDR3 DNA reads TGCGCCAGCAGCTTGGCCGAGGGCTCCCTGAGCTCCTATAATTCACCCCTCCACTTT. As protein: CASSLAEGSLSSYNSPLHF.

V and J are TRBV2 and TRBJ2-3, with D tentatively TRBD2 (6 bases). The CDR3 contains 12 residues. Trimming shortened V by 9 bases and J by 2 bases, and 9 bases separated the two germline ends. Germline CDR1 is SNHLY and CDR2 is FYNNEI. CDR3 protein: CASRDSTDTQYF. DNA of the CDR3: TGTGCCAGTCGGGACTCCACAGATACGCAGTATTTT.

The CDR3 is CASSLRAGSRETQYF. The CDR3 coding sequence is TGTGCCAGCAGCTTGCGAGCGGGGAGCCGAGAGACCCAGTACTTC. This chain connects TRBV5-4 to TRBJ2-5, with 7 bases that match TRBD2. With 1 base clipped from V and 4 bases from J, the junction kept 7 bases outside the gene matches. This CDR3 is 15 amino acids long. Germline CDR1 is SGHNT and CDR2 is YYREEE (reference sequence).

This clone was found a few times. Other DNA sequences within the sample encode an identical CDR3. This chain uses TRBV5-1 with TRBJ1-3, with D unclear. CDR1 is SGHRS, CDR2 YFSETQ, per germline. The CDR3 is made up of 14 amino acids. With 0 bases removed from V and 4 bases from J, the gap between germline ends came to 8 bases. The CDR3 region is CASSLEGSGNTIYF. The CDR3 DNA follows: TGCGCCAGCAGCTTGGAAGGTTCCGGAAACACCATATATTTT.

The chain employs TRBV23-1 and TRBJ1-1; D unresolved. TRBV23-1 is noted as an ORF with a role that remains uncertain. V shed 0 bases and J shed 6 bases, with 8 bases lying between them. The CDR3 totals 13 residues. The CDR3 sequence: CASSQSGVAEAFF. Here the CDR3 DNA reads TGCGCCAGCAGTCAATCGGGTGTAGCTGAAGCTTTCTTT.

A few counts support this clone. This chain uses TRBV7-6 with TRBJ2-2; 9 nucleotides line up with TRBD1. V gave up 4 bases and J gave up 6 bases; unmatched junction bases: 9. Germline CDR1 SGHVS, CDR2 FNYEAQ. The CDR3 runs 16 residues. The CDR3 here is CASSSPGQGSPGELFF. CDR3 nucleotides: TGTGCCAGCAGCTCACCGGGACAGGGTTCCCCCGGGGAGCTGTTTTTT.

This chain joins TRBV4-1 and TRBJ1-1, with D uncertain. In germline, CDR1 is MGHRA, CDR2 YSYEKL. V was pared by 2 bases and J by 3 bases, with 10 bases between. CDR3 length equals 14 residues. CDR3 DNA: TGCGCCAGCAGCCAACAAAGTCGCGACACTGAAGCTTTCTTT. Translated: CASSQQSRDTEAFF.

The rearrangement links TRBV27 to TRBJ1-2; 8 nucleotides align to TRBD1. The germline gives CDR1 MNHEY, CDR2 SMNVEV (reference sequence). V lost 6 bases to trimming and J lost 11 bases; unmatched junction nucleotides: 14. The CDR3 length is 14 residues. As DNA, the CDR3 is TGTGCCAGCAGGAAGCGGGACAGGATCGGTGGGTACACCTTC. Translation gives CASRKRDRIGGYTF.

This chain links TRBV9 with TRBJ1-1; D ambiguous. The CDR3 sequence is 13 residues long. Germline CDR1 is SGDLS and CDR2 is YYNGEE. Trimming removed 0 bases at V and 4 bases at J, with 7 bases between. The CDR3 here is CASSVAQSTEAFF. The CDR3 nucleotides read TGTGCCAGCAGCGTAGCCCAATCCACTGAAGCTTTCTTT. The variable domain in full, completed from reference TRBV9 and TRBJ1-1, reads DSGVTQTPKHLITATGQRVTLRCSPRSGDLSVYWYQQSLDQGLQFLIQYYNGEERAKGNILERFSAQQFPDLHSELNLSSLELGDSALYFCASSVAQSTEAFFGQGTRLTVV.

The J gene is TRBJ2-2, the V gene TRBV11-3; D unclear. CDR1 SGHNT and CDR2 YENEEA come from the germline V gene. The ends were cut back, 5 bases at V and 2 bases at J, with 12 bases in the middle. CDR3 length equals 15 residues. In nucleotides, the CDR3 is TGTGCCAGCAGCCCTTCCGTAGAAAACACCGGGGAGCTGTTTTTT. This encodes CASSPSVENTGELFF.